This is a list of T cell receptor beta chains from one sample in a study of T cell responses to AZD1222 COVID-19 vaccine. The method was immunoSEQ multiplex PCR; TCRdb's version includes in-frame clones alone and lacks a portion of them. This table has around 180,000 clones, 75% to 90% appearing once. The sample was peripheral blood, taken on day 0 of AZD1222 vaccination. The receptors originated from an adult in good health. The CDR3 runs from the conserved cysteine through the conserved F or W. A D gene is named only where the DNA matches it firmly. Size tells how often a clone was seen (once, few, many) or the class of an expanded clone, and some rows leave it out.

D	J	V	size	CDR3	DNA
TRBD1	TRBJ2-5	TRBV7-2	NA	CASSWSRDRVETQYF	TGTGCCAGCAGCTGGTCCCGGGACAGGGTTGAGACCCAGTACTTC
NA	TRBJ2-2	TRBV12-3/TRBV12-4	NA	CASARAGELFF	TGTGCCAGCGCGCGGGCCGGGGAGCTGTTTTTT
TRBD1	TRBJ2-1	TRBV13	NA	CASSSGGKDEQFF	TGTGCCAGCAGCTCAGGGGGCAAGGATGAGCAGTTCTTC
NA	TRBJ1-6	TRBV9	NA	CASSVNHDSYNSPLHF	TGTGCCAGCAGCGTAAACCATGACTCCTATAATTCACCCCTCCACTTT
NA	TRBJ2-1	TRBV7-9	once	CASSLSRASYNEQFF	TGTGCCAGCAGCTTATCCAGAGCGTCCTACAATGAGCAGTTCTTC
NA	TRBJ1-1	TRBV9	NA	CASSPHPSRGNTEAFF	TGTGCCAGCAGCCCCCATCCTAGCAGGGGGAACACTGAAGCTTTCTTT
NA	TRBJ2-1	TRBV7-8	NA	CASSLRGTGEQFF	TGTGCCAGCAGCTTAAGGGGAACAGGTGAGCAGTTCTTC
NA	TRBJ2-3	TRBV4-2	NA	CASSQSGTTDTQYF	TGTGCCAGCAGCCAGTCCGGGACCACAGATACGCAGTATTTT
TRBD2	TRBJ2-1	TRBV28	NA	CASSLYVSGGAAYNEQFF	TGTGCCAGCAGTTTATATGTTAGCGGGGGGGCCGCCTACAATGAGCAGTTCTTC
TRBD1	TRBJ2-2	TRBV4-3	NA	CASSQDGWTGSETTGELFF	TGCGCCAGCAGCCAAGATGGGTGGACAGGGTCCGAGACCACCGGGGAGCTGTTTTTT
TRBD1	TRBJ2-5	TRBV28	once	CASSLIQGVGQETQYF	TGTGCCAGCAGTCTAATACAGGGGGTGGGACAAGAGACCCAGTACTTC
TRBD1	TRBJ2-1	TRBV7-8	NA	CASSTGADGHEQFF	TGTGCCAGCAGCACAGGGGCAGATGGGCATGAGCAGTTCTTC
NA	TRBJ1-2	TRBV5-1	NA	CASSLETSGAYGYTF	TGCGCCAGCAGCTTGGAAACTTCCGGGGCCTATGGCTACACCTTC
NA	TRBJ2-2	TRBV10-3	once	CAISDRDQTAGELFF	TGTGCCATCAGTGATCGGGACCAGACTGCCGGGGAGCTGTTTTTT
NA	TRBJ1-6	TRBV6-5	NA	CASSYGGAITNSPLHF	TGTGCCAGCAGTTATGGAGGGGCCATAACGAATTCACCCCTCCACTTT
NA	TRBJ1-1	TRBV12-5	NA	CASGDDSGRGTEAFF	TGTGCTAGTGGTGATGATTCAGGGCGGGGCACTGAAGCTTTCTTT
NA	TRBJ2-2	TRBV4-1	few	CASSLRAGTGNTGELFF	TGCGCCAGCAGCCTAAGGGCAGGGACGGGGAACACCGGGGAGCTGTTTTTT
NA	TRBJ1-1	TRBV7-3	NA	CASSFLNRAMNTEAFF	TGTGCCAGCAGCTTCCTTAATCGGGCTATGAACACTGAAGCTTTCTTT
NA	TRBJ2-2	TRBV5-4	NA	CASSLLSNTGELFF	TGTGCCAGCAGCTTGTTGAGTAACACCGGGGAGCTGTTTTTT
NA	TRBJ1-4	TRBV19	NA	CASSISGQSEEKLFF	TGTGCCAGTAGTATTTCAGGACAAAGTGAGGAAAAACTGTTTTTT
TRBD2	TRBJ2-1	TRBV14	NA	CASSPPGLVGNEQFF	TGTGCCAGCAGCCCTCCGGGACTAGTCGGGAATGAGCAGTTCTTC
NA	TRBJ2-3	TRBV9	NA	CASSLPDTDTQYF	TGTGCCAGCAGCCTACCTGACACAGATACGCAGTATTTT
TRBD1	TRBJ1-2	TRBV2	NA	CASSERGLYGYTF	TGTGCCAGCAGTGAAAGGGGGCTGTATGGCTACACCTTC
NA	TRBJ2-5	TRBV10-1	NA	CASSETGTQYF	TGCGCCAGCAGTGAGACCGGGACCCAGTACTTC
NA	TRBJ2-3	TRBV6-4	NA	CASSVRGVTDTQYF	TGTGCCAGCAGTGTTCGCGGGGTTACAGATACGCAGTATTTT
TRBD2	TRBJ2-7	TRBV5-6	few	CASSLEQGLAGPEQYF	TGTGCCAGCAGCTTGGAACAAGGACTAGCGGGGCCCGAGCAGTACTTC
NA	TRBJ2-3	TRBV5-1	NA	CASSRNTASTDTQYF	TGCGCCAGCAGCAGGAACACGGCTAGCACAGATACGCAGTATTTT